The clone carrying this T cell receptor (beta chain) came up once. The antigen remains unidentified. These data originate in a study of CD4 T cells in relation to SARS-CoV-2 and coronaviruses. Study-level background: After less than 11 days of antigen culture, PBMC TCR beta CDR3s were sequenced. Convalescent patients were seven or eight males and 4 females; two were Hispanic.

V dropped 11 bases and J dropped 3; count of bases not matched to a gene: 4. The CDR3 loop spans 13 amino acids. Germline CDR1 and CDR2: MDHEN and SYDVKM. Survey-level TCR-beta sequencing used DNA from CEF-cultured naive and memory CD4+ T cells. Produced via immunoSEQ multiplex PCR; TCRdb's table is partial and in-frame only. The data contain some 40,000 clones, more than 65% of them singletons. Naive or memory CD4+ cells were cultured 1:1 with T cell-depleted PBMCs plus CEF. The chain combines TRBV28 with TRBJ1-6, with TRBD1 matching 7 bases. This receptor was obtained from an adult with COVID-19. The specimen sequenced was naive CD4+ T cells from PBMCs, cultured in vitro. Regarding subset: naive CD4+ T cells isolated by negative enrichment. CDR3 sequence reads: CAVGTVYNSPLHF. CDR3 bases: TGTGCCGTAGGGACAGTCTATAATTCACCCCTCCACTTT.